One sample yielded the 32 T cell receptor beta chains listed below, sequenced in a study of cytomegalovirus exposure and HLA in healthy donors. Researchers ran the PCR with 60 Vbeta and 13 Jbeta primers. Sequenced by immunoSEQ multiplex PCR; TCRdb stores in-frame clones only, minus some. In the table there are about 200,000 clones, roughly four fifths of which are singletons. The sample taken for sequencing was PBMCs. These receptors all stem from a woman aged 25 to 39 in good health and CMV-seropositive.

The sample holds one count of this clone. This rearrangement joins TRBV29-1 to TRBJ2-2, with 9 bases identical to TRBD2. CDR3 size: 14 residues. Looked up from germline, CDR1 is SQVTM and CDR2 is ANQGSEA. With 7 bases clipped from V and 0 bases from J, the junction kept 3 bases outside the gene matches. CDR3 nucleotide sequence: TGCAGCGCCTGCGGGAGGGCGAACACCGGGGAGCTGTTTTTT. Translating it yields CSACGRANTGELFF.

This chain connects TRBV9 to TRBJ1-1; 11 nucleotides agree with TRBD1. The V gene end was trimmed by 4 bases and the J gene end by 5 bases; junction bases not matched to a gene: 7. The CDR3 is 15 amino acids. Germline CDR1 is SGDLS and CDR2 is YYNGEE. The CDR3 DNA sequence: TGTGCCAGCAGCACCTGGGACAGGGGGAATACTGAAGCTTTCTTT. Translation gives CASSTWDRGNTEAFF.

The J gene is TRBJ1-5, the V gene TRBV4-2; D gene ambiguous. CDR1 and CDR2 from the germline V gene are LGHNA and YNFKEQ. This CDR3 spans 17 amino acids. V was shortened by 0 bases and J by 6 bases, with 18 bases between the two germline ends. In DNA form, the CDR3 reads TGTGCCAGCAGCCAAGATCTGGGAGAGGGTTCTGGTCAGCCCCAGCATTTT. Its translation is CASSQDLGEGSGQPQHF.

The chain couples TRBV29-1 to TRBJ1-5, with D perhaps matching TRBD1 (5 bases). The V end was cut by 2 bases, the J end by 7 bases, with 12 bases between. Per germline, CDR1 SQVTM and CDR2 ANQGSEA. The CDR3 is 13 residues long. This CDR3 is CSVELQGGQPQHF. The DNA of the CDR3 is TGCAGCGTTGAATTGCAGGGAGGCCAGCCCCAGCATTTT.

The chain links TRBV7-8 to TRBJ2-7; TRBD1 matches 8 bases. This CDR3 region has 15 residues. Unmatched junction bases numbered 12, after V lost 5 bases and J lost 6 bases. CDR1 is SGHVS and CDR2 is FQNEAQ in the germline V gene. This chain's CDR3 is CASSAQQGEVGEQYF. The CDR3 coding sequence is TGTGCCAGCAGCGCCCAACAGGGGGAGGTGGGCGAGCAGTACTTC.

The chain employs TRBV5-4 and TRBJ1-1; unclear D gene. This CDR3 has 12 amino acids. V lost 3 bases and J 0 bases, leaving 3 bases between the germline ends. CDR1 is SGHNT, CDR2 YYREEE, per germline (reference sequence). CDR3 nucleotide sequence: TGTGCCAGCAGCTCCGTGAACACTGAAGCTTTCTTT. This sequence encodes CASSSVNTEAFF.

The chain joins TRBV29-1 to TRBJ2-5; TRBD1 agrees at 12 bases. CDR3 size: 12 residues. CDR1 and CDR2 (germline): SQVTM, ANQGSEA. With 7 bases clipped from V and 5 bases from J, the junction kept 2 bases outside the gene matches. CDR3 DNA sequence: TGCAGCGGAGGGACAGGGGGCGAGACCCAGTACTTC. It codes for CSGGTGGETQYF. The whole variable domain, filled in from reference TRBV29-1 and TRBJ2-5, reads SAVISQKPSRDICQRGTSLTIQCQVDSQVTMMFWYRQQPGQSLTLIATANQGSEATYESGFVIDKFPISRPNLTFSTLTVSNMSPEDSSIYLCSGGTGGETQYFGPGTRLLVL.

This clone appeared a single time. As DNA, the CDR3 is TGCGCCAGCACTTCAGGGGTAACAGATACGCAGTATTTT. Translating gives CASTSGVTDTQYF. The gene calls are TRBV5-1 and TRBJ2-3, with D possibly matching TRBD1 (6 bases). The CDR3 totals 13 residues. Trimming left V 6 bases short and J 3 bases short, with 11 bases between. Germline assignment: CDR1 SGHRS and CDR2 YFSETQ. The full variable domain, in which reference TRBV5-1 and TRBJ2-3 provide the parts outside the CDR3, is KAGVTQTPRYLIKTRGQQVTLSCSPISGHRSVSWYQQTPGQGLQFLFEYFSETQRNKGNFPGRFSGRQFSNSRSEMNVSTLELGDSALYLCASTSGVTDTQYFGPGTRLTVL.

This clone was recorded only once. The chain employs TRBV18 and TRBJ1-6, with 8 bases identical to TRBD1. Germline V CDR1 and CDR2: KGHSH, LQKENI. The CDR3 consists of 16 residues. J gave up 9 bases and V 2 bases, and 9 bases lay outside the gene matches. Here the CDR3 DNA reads TGTGCCAGCTCACCAGGACAGGGAGTTGAGGGTTCACCCCTCCACTTT. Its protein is CASSPGQGVEGSPLHF. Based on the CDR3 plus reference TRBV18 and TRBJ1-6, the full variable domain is NAGVMQNPRHLVRRRGQEARLRCSPMKGHSHVYWYRQLPEEGLKFMVYLQKENIIDESGMPKERFSAEFPKEGPSILRIQQVVRGDSAAYFCASSPGQGVEGSPLHFGNGTRLTVT.

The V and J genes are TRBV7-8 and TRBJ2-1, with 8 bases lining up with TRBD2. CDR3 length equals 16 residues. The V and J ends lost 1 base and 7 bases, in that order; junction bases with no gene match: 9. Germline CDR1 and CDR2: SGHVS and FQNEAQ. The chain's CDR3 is CASSLEGTSGVNEQFF. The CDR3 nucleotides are TGTGCCAGCAGCTTAGAGGGGACTAGTGGGGTTAATGAGCAGTTCTTC.

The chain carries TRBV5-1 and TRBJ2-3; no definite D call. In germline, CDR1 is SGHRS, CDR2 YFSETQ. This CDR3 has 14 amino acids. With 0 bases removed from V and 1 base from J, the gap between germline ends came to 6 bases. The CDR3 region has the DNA TGCGCCAGCAGCTTGGGGCACGGCACAGATACGCAGTATTTT. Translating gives CASSLGHGTDTQYF.

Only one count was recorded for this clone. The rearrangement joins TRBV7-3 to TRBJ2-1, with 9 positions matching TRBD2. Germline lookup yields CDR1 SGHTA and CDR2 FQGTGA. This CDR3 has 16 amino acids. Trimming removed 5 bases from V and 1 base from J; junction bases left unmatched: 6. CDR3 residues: CASSPTSGKSYNEQFF. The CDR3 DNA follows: TGTGCCAGCAGCCCGACTAGCGGAAAATCCTACAATGAGCAGTTCTTC. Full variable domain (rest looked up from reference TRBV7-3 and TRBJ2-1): GAGVSQTPSNKVTEKGKYVELRCDPISGHTALYWYRQSLGQGPEFLIYFQGTGAADDSGLPNDRFFAVRPEGSVSTLKIQRTERGDSAVYLCASSPTSGKSYNEQFFGPGTRLTVL.

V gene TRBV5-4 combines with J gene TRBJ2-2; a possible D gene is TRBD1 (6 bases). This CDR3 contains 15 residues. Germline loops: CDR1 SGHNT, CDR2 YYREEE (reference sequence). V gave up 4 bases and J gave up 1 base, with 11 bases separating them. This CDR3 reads CASSEGVLNTGELFF. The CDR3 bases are TGTGCCAGCAGCGAGGGGGTGTTGAACACCGGGGAGCTGTTTTTT.

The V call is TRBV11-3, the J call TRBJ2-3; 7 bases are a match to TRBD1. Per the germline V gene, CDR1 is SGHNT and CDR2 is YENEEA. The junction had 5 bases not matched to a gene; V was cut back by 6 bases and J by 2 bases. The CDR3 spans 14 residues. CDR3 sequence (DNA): TGTGCCAGCAGACGGGGACAGTTCACAGATACGCAGTATTTT. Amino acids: CASRRGQFTDTQYF.

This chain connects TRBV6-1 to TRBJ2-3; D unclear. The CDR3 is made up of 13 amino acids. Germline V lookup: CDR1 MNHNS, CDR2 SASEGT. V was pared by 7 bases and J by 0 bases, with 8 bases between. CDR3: CASTLTSTDTQYF. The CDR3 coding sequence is TGTGCCAGCACCCTGACAAGCACAGATACGCAGTATTTT.

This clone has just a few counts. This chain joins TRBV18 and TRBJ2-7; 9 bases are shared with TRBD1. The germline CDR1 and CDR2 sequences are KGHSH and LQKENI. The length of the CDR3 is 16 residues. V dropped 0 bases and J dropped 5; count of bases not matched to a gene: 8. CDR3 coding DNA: TGTGCCAGCTCACCACCCCGGACAGGGGTCTTCAACGAGCAGTACTTC. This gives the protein CASSPPRTGVFNEQYF.

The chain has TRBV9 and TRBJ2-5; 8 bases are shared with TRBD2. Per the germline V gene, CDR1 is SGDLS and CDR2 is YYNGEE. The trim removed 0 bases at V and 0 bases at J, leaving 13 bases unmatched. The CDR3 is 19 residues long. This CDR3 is CASSVEAGVARVNQETQYF. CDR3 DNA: TGTGCCAGCAGCGTAGAAGCGGGAGTAGCGAGGGTGAACCAAGAGACCCAGTACTTC.

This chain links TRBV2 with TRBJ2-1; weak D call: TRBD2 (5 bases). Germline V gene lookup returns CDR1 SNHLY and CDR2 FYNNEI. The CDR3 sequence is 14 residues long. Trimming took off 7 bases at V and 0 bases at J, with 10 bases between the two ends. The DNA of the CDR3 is TGTGCCAGCACTAGCTGGACCTCCTACAATGAGCAGTTCTTC. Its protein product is CASTSWTSYNEQFF.

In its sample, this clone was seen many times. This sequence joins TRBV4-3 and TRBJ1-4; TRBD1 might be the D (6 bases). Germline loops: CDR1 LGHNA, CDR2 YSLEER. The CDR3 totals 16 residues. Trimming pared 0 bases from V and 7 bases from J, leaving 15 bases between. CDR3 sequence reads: CASSQDIQGLGEKLFF. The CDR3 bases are TGCGCCAGCAGCCAAGATATTCAGGGGCTGGGTGAAAAACTGTTTTTT.

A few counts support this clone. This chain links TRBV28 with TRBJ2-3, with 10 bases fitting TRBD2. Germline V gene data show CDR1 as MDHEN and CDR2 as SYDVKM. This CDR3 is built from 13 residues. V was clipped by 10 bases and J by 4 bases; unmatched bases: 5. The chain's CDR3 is CAIERGGADTQYF. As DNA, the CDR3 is TGTGCCATAGAGCGGGGGGGTGCAGATACGCAGTATTTT.

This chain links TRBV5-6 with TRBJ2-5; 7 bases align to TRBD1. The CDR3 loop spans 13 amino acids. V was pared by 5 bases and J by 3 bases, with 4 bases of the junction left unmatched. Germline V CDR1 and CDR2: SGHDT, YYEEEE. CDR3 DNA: TGTGCCAGCAGAAGAGGGACAGAAGAGACCCAGTACTTC. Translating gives CASRRGTEETQYF. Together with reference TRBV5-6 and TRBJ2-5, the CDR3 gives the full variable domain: DAGVTQSPTHLIKTRGQQVTLRCSPKSGHDTVSWYQQALGQGPQFIFQYYEEEERQRGNFPDRFSGHQFPNYSSELNVNALLLGDSALYLCASRRGTEETQYFGPGTRLLVL.

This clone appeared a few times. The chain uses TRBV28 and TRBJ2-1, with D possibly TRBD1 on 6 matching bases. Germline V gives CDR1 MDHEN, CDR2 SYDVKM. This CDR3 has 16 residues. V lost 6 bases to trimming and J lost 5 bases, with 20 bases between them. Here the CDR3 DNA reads TGTGCCAGCAGACTAGAGGGGAAACAGGGTAACAATGAGCAGTTCTTC. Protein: CASRLEGKQGNNEQFF. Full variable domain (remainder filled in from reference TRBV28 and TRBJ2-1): DVKVTQSSRYLVKRTGEKVFLECVQDMDHENMFWYRQDPGLGLRLIYFSYDVKMKEKGDIPEGYSVSREKKERFSLILESASTNQTSMYLCASRLEGKQGNNEQFFGPGTRLTVL.

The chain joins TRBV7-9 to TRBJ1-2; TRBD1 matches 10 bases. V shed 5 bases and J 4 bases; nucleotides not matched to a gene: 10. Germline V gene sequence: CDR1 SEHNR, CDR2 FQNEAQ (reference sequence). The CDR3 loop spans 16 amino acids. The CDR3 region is CASSAGTGALFYGYTF. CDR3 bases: TGTGCCAGCAGCGCTGGGACAGGGGCATTATTCTATGGCTACACCTTC.

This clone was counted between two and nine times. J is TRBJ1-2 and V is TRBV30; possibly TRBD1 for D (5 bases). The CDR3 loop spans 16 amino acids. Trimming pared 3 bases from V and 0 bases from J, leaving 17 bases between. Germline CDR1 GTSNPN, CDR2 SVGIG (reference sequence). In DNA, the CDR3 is TGTGCCTGGAGCCCTTTATTCAGGGAAGCTAACTATGGCTACACCTTC. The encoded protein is CAWSPLFREANYGYTF.

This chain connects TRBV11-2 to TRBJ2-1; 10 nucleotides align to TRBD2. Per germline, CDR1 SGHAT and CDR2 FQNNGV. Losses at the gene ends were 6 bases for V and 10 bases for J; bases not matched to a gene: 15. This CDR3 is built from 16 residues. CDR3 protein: CASRRPGTSELGEQFF. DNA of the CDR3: TGTGCCAGCAGACGCCCCGGGACTAGCGAACTAGGAGAGCAGTTCTTC.

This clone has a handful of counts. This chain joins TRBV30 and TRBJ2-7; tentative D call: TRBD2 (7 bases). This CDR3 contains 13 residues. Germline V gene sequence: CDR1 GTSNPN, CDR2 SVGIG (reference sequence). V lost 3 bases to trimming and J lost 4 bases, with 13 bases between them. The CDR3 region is CAWSEGGLYEQYF. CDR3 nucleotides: TGTGCCTGGAGCGAAGGGGGACTATACGAGCAGTACTTC.

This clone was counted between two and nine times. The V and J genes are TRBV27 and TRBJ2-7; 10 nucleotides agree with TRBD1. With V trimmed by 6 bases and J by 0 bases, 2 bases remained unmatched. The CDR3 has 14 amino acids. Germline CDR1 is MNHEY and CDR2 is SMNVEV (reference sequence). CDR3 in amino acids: CASRRTGGSYEQYF. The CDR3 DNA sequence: TGTGCCAGCAGGCGGACAGGGGGCTCCTACGAGCAGTACTTC.

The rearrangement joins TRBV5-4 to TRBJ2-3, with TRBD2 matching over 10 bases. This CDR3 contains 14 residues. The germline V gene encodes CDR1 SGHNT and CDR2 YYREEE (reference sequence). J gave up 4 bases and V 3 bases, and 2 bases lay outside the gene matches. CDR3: CASSSGTSADTQYF. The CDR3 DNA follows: TGTGCCAGCAGCTCCGGGACTAGCGCAGATACGCAGTATTTT.

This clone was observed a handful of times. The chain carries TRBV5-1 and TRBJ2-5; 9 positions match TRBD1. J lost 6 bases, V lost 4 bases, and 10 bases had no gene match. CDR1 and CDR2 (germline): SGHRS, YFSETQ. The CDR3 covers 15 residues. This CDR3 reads CASSPGQGGLQTQYF. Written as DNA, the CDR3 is TGCGCCAGCAGCCCGGGACAGGGTGGTCTACAGACCCAGTACTTC.

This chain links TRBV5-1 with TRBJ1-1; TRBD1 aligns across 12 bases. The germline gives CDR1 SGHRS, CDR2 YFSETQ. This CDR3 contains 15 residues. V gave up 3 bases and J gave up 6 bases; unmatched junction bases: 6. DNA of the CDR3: TGCGCCAGCAGCTCGAAGGGACAGGGGGCAGCTGAAGCTTTCTTT. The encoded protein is CASSSKGQGAAEAFF.

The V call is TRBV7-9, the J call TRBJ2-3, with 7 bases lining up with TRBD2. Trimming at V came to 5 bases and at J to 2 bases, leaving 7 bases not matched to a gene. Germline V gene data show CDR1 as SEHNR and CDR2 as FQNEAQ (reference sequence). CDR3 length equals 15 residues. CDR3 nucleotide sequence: TGTGCCAGCAGCACAGGCCTAGCGGTCACAGATACGCAGTATTTT. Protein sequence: CASSTGLAVTDTQYF.

The CDR3 protein is CASSPGTDEQYF. The CDR3 region has the DNA TGTGCCAGCAGCCCGGGAACCGACGAGCAGTACTTC. The chain links TRBV7-9 to TRBJ2-7, with D tentatively TRBD2 (5 bases). Trimming stripped 5 bases from V and 5 bases from J, with 10 bases between. The CDR3 length is 12 residues. From germline, CDR1 is SEHNR and CDR2 FQNEAQ (reference sequence).